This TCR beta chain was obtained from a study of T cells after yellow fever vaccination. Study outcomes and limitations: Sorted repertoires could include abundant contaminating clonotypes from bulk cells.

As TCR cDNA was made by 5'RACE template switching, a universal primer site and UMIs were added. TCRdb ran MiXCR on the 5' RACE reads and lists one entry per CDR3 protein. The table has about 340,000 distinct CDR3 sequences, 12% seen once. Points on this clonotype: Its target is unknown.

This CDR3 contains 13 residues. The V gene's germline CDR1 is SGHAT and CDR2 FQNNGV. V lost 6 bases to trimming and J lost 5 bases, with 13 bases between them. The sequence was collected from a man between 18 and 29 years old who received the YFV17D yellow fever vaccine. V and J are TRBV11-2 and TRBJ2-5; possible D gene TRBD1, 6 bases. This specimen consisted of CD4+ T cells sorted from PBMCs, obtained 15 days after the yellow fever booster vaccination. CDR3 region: CASSSDRPETQYF. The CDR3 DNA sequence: TGTGCCAGCAGTTCCGACAGGCCGGAGACCCAGTACTTC.